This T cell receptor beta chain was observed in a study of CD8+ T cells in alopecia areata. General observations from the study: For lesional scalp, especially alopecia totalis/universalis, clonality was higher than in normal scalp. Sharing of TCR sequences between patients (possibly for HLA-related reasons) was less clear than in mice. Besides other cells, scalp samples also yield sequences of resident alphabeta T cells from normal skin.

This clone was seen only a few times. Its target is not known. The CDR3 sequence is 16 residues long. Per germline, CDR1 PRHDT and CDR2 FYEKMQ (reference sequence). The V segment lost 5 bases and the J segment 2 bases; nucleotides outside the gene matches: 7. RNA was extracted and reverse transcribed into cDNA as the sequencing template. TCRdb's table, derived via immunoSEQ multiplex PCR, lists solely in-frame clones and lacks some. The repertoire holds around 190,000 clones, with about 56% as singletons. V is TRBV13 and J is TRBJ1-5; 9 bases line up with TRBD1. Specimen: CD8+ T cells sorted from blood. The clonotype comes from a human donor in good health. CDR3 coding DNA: TGTGCCAGCAGCCATGCGGGACAGGGCGGCAATCAGCCCCAGCATTTT. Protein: CASSHAGQGGNQPQHF.